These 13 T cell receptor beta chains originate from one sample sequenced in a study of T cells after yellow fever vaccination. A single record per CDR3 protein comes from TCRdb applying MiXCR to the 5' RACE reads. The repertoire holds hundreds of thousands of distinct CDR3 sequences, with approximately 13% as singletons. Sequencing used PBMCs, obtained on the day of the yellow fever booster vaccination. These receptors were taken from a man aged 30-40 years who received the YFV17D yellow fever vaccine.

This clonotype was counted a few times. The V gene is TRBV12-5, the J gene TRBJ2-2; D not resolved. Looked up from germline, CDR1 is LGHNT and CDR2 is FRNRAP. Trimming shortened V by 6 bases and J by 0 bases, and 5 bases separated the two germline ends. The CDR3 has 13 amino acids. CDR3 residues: CASGISNTGELFF. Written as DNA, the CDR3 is TGTGCTAGTGGCATATCGAACACCGGGGAGCTGTTTTTT.

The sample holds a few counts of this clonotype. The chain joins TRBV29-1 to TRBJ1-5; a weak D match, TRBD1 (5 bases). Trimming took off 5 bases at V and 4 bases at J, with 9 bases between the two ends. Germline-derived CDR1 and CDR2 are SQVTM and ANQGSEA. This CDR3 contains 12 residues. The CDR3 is CSVSGGNQPQHF. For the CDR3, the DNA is TGCAGCGTTAGTGGGGGAAATCAGCCCCAGCATTTT.

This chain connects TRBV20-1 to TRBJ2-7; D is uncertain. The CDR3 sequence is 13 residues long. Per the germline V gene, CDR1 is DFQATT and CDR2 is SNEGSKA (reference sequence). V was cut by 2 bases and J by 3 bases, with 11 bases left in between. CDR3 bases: TGCAGTGCTAGAATGGGGTCCGTCTACGAGCAGTACTTC. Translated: CSARMGSVYEQYF.

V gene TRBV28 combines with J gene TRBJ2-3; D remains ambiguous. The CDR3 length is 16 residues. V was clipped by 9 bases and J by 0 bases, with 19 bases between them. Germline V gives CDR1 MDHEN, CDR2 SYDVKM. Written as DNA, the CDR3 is TGTGCCAGGCACCCTACACTGAATGCTAGCACAGATACGCAGTATTTT. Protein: CARHPTLNASTDTQYF.

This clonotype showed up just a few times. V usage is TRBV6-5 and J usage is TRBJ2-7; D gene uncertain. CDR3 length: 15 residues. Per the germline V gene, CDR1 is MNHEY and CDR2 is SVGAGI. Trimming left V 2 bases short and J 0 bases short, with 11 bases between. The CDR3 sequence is CASSYAPRSSYEQYF. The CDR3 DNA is TGTGCCAGCAGTTACGCACCCAGGAGCTCCTACGAGCAGTACTTC.

The CDR3 region is CASSLMATTGEEKLFF. Here the CDR3 DNA reads TGTGCCAGCAGTTTAATGGCGACAACTGGGGAAGAAAAACTGTTTTTT. The rearrangement joins TRBV12-3 or TRBV12-4 to TRBJ1-4; D gene uncertain. The CDR3 is 16 amino acids. Trimming shortened V by 2 bases and J by 8 bases, and 18 bases separated the two germline ends.

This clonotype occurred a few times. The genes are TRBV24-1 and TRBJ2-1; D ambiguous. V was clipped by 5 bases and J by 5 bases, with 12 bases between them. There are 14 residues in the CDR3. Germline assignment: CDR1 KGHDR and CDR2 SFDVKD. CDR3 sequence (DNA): TGTGCCACCAGTGCCCCCCTAGGGAACAATGAGCAGTTCTTC. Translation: CATSAPLGNNEQFF.

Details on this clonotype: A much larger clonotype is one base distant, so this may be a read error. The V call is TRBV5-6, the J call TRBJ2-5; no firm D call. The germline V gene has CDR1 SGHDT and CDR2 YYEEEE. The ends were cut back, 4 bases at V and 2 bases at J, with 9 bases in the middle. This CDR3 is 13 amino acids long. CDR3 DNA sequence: TGTGCCAGCAGCGTACGGATTCAAGAGACCCAGTACTTC. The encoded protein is CASSVRIQETQYF.

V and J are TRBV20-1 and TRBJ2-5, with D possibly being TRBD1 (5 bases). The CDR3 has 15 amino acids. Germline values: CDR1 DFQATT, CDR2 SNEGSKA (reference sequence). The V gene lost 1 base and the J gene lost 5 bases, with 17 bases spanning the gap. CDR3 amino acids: CSARVPGFVGETQYF. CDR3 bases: TGCAGTGCTAGAGTCCCAGGGTTTGTTGGGGAGACCCAGTACTTC.

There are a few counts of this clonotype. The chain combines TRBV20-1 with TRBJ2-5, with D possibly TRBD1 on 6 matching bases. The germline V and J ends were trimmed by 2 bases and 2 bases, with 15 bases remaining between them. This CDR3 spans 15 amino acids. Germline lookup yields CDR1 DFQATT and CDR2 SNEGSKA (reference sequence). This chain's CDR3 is CSARRPTGLQETQYF. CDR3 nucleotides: TGCAGTGCTAGACGACCGACAGGACTTCAAGAGACCCAGTACTTC.

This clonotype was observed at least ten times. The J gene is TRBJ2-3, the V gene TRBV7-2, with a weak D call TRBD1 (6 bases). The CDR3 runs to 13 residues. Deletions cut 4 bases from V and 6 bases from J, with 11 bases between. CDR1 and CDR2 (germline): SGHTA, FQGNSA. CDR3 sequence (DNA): TGTGCCAGCAGCTCCCAGGGGACGGATACGCAGTATTTT. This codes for CASSSQGTDTQYF.

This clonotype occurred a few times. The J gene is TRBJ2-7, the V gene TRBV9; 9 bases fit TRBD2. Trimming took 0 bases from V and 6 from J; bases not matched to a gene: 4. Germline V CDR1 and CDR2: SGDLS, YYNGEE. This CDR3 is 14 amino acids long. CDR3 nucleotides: TGTGCCAGCAGCGTAGCGTGGCGGGAGGGCGAGCAGTACTTC. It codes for CASSVAWREGEQYF.

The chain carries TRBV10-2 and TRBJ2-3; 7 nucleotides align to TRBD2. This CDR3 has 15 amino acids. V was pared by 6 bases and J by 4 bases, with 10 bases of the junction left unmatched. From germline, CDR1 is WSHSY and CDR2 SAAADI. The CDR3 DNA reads TGCGCCAGCAGCGATAGCGGGCACTCGGCAGATACGCAGTATTTT. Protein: CASSDSGHSADTQYF.